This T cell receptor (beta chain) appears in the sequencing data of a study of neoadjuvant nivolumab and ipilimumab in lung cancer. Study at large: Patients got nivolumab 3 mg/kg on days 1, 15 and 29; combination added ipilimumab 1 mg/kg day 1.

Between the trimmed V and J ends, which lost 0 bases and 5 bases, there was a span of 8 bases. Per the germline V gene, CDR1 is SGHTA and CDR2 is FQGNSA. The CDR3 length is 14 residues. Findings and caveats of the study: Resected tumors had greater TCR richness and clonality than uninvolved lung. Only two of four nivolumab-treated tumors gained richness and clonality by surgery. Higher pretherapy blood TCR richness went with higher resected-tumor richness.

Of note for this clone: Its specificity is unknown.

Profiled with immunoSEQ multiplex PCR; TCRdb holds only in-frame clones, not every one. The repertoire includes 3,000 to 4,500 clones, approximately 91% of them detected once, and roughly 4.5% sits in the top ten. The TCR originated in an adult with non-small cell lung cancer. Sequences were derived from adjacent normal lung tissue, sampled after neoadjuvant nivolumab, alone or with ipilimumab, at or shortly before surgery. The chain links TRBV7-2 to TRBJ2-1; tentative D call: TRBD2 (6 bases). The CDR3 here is CASSLATGDNEQFF. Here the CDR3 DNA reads TGTGCCAGCAGCTTAGCAACGGGGGACAATGAGCAGTTCTTC.